Given below is one T cell receptor (beta chain) in context. Authors' data handling: Estimation of nucleated cell counts relied on the amplification of reference gene primers. Sequencing was performed with immunoSEQ multiplex PCR; in TCRdb, only in-frame clones are kept and a portion is missing. That table is the source of V, J and clone size, and D and trimming were worked out from the DNA. The table lists approximately 230,000 clones, roughly 80% of them singletons, with about 9.6% in the top ten. From germline, CDR1 is SGHRS and CDR2 YFSETQ. V dropped 1 base and J dropped 8 bases, with 12 bases sitting between them. The CDR3 consists of 14 residues. This record comes from a study of blood T cell repertoires in COVID-19. Study in general: Acute and convalescent COVID-19 samples came from the United States, Italy and Spain. The cDNA or gDNA used as material had been derived from T cells, B-cell-depleted T cells, or PBMCs.

Sequencing used peripheral blood. The sequence was collected from a man of 80 years or more with acute or convalescent COVID-19. The chain is built from TRBV5-1 and TRBJ1-4; D unresolved. CDR3 coding DNA: TGCGCCAGCAGCTTGATACCAGCGAGGGAAAAACTGTTTTTT. Protein: CASSLIPAREKLFF.